This record covers a single T cell receptor (beta chain). This CDR3 region has 15 residues. Germline CDR1 is SGHRS and CDR2 is YFSETQ. V trimming: 4 bases; J trimming: 0 bases; junction bases outside the gene matches: 4. These data come from a study of T cell changes during pregnancy in multiple sclerosis. Sequencing was performed with immunoSEQ multiplex PCR; in TCRdb, only in-frame clones are kept and a portion is missing. The sample comprises 90,000 to 100,000 clones, roughly 91% of which are singletons, and roughly 4% rests with the top ten. The chain uses TRBV5-1 and TRBJ1-1, with 9 bases matching TRBD1. Material: peripheral blood, obtained in the first trimester of pregnancy. This TCR was sampled from a female donor with multiple sclerosis, enrolled in a pregnancy study. CDR3 protein: CASSRGQGLNTEAFF. The CDR3 region has the DNA TGCGCCAGCAGCAGGGGACAGGGTTTGAACACTGAAGCTTTCTTT.